These 26 T cell receptor beta chains were sequenced from one sample in a study of blood T cell repertoires in COVID-19. The table came from immunoSEQ multiplex PCR; TCRdb's copy has only in-frame clones and leaves some out. The sample carries about 170,000 clones, around four fifths recorded once. The sequenced sample was peripheral blood. These receptors all come from a woman in her seventies who had recovered from COVID-19.

The CDR3, as DNA: TGCACCTTCGGGGGATTGGAGACCCAGTACTTC. Translated, it gives CTFGGLETQYF. The rearrangement uses TRBV29-1 and TRBJ2-5; possibly TRBD2 for D (6 bases). The length of the CDR3 is 11 residues. In germline, CDR1 is SQVTM, CDR2 ANQGSEA.

J is TRBJ1-5 and V is TRBV18; D gene unclear. CDR1 KGHSH and CDR2 LQKENI come from the germline V gene. The CDR3 spans 13 residues. Trimming cost V 4 bases and J 5 bases, with 9 bases left between them. In DNA form, the CDR3 reads TGTGCCAGCTCACTGGGGAGCGATCAGCCCCAGCATTTT. Encoded protein: CASSLGSDQPQHF.

The V and J genes are TRBV5-4 and TRBJ2-3; 14 bases are a match to TRBD2. Trimming cost V 3 bases and J 6 bases; bases outside gene matches: 3. The CDR3 has 15 amino acids. Germline CDR1 and CDR2: SGHNT and YYREEE (reference sequence). The CDR3 region has the DNA TGTGCCAGCAGCTCGGGGACTAGCGGGAGTGATACGCAGTATTTT. It encodes CASSSGTSGSDTQYF.

This clone was counted a single time. The V and J genes are TRBV2 and TRBJ2-2; 7 bases fit TRBD1. Losses at the gene ends were 6 bases for V and 4 bases for J; bases not matched to a gene: 5. The CDR3 loop spans 14 amino acids. Per germline, CDR1 SNHLY and CDR2 FYNNEI. The CDR3 reads CASSDRVGTGELFF. As DNA, the CDR3 is TGTGCCAGCAGCGACAGGGTCGGCACCGGGGAGCTGTTTTTT.

The J gene is TRBJ2-1, the V gene TRBV5-1, with D perhaps TRBD1 (6 bases). V was clipped by 4 bases and J by 2 bases, with 13 bases between them. The germline CDR1 and CDR2 sequences are SGHRS and YFSETQ. CDR3 size: 15 residues. The CDR3, as DNA: TGCGCCAGCAGCACAGAGGCAGGGGCCTACAATGAGCAGTTCTTC. Its translation is CASSTEAGAYNEQFF. The full variable domain, rest sourced from reference TRBV5-1 and TRBJ2-1, is KAGVTQTPRYLIKTRGQQVTLSCSPISGHRSVSWYQQTPGQGLQFLFEYFSETQRNKGNFPGRFSGRQFSNSRSEMNVSTLELGDSALYLCASSTEAGAYNEQFFGPGTRLTVL.

The rearrangement uses TRBV5-1 and TRBJ2-7, with 8 bases fitting TRBD1. The junction had 13 bases not matched to a gene; V was cut back by 5 bases and J by 6 bases. Germline V gives CDR1 SGHRS, CDR2 YFSETQ. There are 15 residues in the CDR3. CDR3 amino acids: CASSLATGVAFEQYF. The CDR3 DNA reads as TGCGCCAGCAGTCTCGCGACAGGGGTCGCGTTCGAGCAGTACTTC. Complete variable domain (other parts from reference TRBV5-1 and TRBJ2-7): KAGVTQTPRYLIKTRGQQVTLSCSPISGHRSVSWYQQTPGQGLQFLFEYFSETQRNKGNFPGRFSGRQFSNSRSEMNVSTLELGDSALYLCASSLATGVAFEQYFGPGTRLTVT.

The chain has TRBV19 and TRBJ2-3, with D perhaps matching TRBD2 (5 bases). The CDR3 is 13 amino acids. V lost 5 bases and J 4 bases, leaving 10 bases between the germline ends. Per germline, CDR1 LNHDA and CDR2 SQIVND (reference sequence). As DNA, the CDR3 is TGTGCCAGTAGTCCCACGGAGGCAGATACGCAGTATTTT. Its translation is CASSPTEADTQYF.

The chain recombines TRBV12-3 or TRBV12-4 with TRBJ2-1, with no clear D. V shed 3 bases and J shed 4 bases, with 4 bases lying between them. The CDR3 consists of 12 residues. The CDR3 protein is CASSLTYNEQFF. The CDR3 DNA reads as TGTGCCAGCAGTTTGACTTACAATGAGCAGTTCTTC.

The chain links TRBV29-1 to TRBJ1-5, with D perhaps TRBD1 (5 bases). Germline lookup yields CDR1 SQVTM and CDR2 ANQGSEA. V lost 4 bases and J lost 11, with 21 bases in between. The CDR3 totals 14 residues. The CDR3: CSVVWGLREGSQHF. The CDR3 region has the DNA TGCAGCGTTGTGTGGGGCCTCCGGGAGGGGTCCCAGCATTTT.

The V and J genes are TRBV11-3 and TRBJ1-2; D is undetermined. Trimming removed 6 bases at V and 4 bases at J, with 12 bases between. Germline V gene sequence: CDR1 SGHNT, CDR2 YENEEA. CDR3 length: 13 residues. Here the CDR3 reads CASSTDGGYGYTF. The CDR3 coding sequence is TGTGCCAGCAGTACTGACGGAGGCTATGGCTACACCTTC.

V is TRBV10-3 and J is TRBJ1-3; possibly TRBD1 for D (6 bases). The CDR3 contains 15 residues. Germline lookup yields CDR1 ENHRY and CDR2 SYGVKD. V lost 4 bases, J lost 3 bases, and 13 bases lay in between. CDR3 region: CAISAAGALGNTIYF. CDR3 DNA sequence: TGTGCCATCAGTGCCGCGGGGGCTCTTGGAAACACCATATATTTT.

This sequence joins TRBV7-6 and TRBJ2-6; a weak D match, TRBD2 (6 bases). The CDR3 contains 18 residues. Germline-derived CDR1 and CDR2 are SGHVS and FNYEAQ. The germline V and J ends were trimmed by 1 base and 0 bases, with 13 bases remaining between them. The CDR3 sequence is CASSLGVGRASGANVLTF. CDR3 in DNA: TGTGCCAGCAGCTTAGGGGTCGGGAGAGCCTCTGGGGCCAACGTCCTGACTTTC.

This clone showed up just a few times. The rearrangement links TRBV27 to TRBJ2-1, with 8 bases identical to TRBD1. Germline CDR1 and CDR2: MNHEY and SMNVEV (reference sequence). V lost 7 bases to trimming and J lost 4 bases; unmatched junction nucleotides: 6. CDR3 length: 14 residues. CDR3 region: CASTRDRGYNEQFF. The CDR3 DNA is TGTGCCAGCACCAGAGACAGGGGATACAATGAGCAGTTCTTC.

This chain uses TRBV30 with TRBJ1-2; possible D gene TRBD1, 6 bases. Trimming cost V 2 bases and J 4 bases, with 20 bases left between them. CDR1 is GTSNPN, CDR2 SVGIG, per germline (reference sequence). CDR3 length equals 16 residues. The CDR3 region is CAWSTSWGGDTYGYTF. CDR3 DNA: TGTGCCTGGAGTACCTCTTGGGGAGGGGACACCTATGGCTACACCTTC.

This chain connects TRBV7-2 to TRBJ2-2, with 10 bases lining up with TRBD2. The V gene's germline CDR1 is SGHTA and CDR2 FQGNSA. The trim removed 9 bases at V and 5 bases at J, leaving 6 bases unmatched. The CDR3 runs to 14 residues. The CDR3 here is CASGTSDWTGELFF. For the CDR3, the DNA is TGTGCCAGTGGGACTAGCGATTGGACCGGGGAGCTGTTTTTT.

This rearrangement joins TRBV2 to TRBJ2-1; 13 nucleotides match TRBD2. The CDR3 length is 15 residues. Germline CDR1 and CDR2: SNHLY and FYNNEI. V was pared by 4 bases and J by 9 bases, with 6 bases of the junction left unmatched. CDR3 nucleotide sequence: TGTGCCAGCAGTGGAACTAGCGGGAGGGGCGGTGAGCAGTTCTTC. Translation: CASSGTSGRGGEQFF.

The CDR3 coding sequence is TGTGCCAGACGAGGGACAGCCCGCACAGATACGCAGTATTTT. Its translation is CARRGTARTDTQYF. V is TRBV6-9 and J is TRBJ2-3, with 7 bases matching TRBD1. The CDR3 is 14 amino acids. Germline assignment: CDR1 MNHGY and CDR2 SVAAGI. The J segment lost 1 base and the V segment lost 9 bases, leaving 7 bases of the junction unmatched.

This chain links TRBV18 with TRBJ2-7, with 9 nucleotides matching TRBD1. The junction had 6 bases not matched to a gene; V was cut back by 3 bases and J by 6 bases. CDR3 length: 14 residues. CDR1 KGHSH and CDR2 LQKENI come from the germline V gene. CDR3 in amino acids: CASSPGQGAPEQYF. The CDR3 DNA sequence: TGTGCCAGCTCACCGGGACAGGGTGCCCCCGAGCAGTACTTC.

V and J are TRBV16 and TRBJ2-6; maybe TRBD2 (5 bases). Germline CDR1 KGHSY, CDR2 FQNENV. The length of the CDR3 is 16 residues. V shed 4 bases and J shed 1 base, with 11 bases lying between them. The DNA for the CDR3 is TGTGCCAGCAGCCCCACGCGGAGGTCTGGGGCCAACGTCCTGACTTTC. It encodes CASSPTRRSGANVLTF.

CDR3 sequence: CASSQPEGKLFF. CDR3 bases: TGCGCCAGCAGCCAACCGGAGGGAAAACTGTTTTTT. The chain is built from TRBV4-1 and TRBJ1-4; D unresolved. The CDR3 contains 12 residues. Trimming stripped 2 bases from V and 10 bases from J, with 8 bases between. Germline CDR1 reads MGHRA; CDR2 reads YSYEKL.

This chain links TRBV5-4 with TRBJ1-6, with 7 bases lining up with TRBD1. Germline lookup yields CDR1 SGHNT and CDR2 YYREEE (reference sequence). The CDR3 length is 15 residues. The ends lost 1 base at V and 8 bases at J; junction bases unmatched: 6. DNA for the CDR3: TGTGCCAGCAGCTTGACAGGGGCCCGGTATTCACCCCTCCACTTT. This gives the protein CASSLTGARYSPLHF.

The chain employs TRBV5-1 and TRBJ1-2; unclear D gene. The V end lost 4 bases, the J end lost 8 bases, and 15 bases lay between the germline ends. Germline V gives CDR1 SGHRS, CDR2 YFSETQ. The CDR3 spans 13 residues. The CDR3 protein is CASSLNYRGGYTF. The CDR3 bases are TGCGCCAGCAGCCTAAACTACCGGGGAGGCTACACCTTC.

This clone has just a few counts. The V and J genes are TRBV2 and TRBJ1-1; D is perhaps TRBD1 (5 bases). Deletions cut 6 bases from V and 0 bases from J, with 14 bases between. The CDR3 extends over 15 amino acids. The germline V gene encodes CDR1 SNHLY and CDR2 FYNNEI. CDR3 coding DNA: TGTGCCAGCAGGTCCCCGACAGTCATGAACACTGAAGCTTTCTTT. This translates into CASRSPTVMNTEAFF.

The chain links TRBV11-2 to TRBJ2-1, with TRBD2 identical over 9 bases. This CDR3 is built from 17 residues. V was clipped by 7 bases and J by 0 bases; unmatched bases: 10. Germline loops: CDR1 SGHAT, CDR2 FQNNGV. The CDR3 DNA sequence: TGTGCCAGCAACCCCTGGGCGGGGGGGCTCTCCTACAATGAGCAGTTCTTC. Its translation is CASNPWAGGLSYNEQFF.

The V gene is TRBV30, the J gene TRBJ1-1; 7 bases fit TRBD1. The CDR3 is 15 amino acids. Looked up from germline, CDR1 is GTSNPN and CDR2 is SVGIG (reference sequence). V lost 4 bases and J lost 0; bases outside the gene matches: 8. CDR3 region: CAWTPGTEVNTEAFF. Here the CDR3 DNA reads TGTGCCTGGACCCCCGGGACAGAGGTGAACACTGAAGCTTTCTTT.

Only a few counts were recorded for this clone. The chain employs TRBV6-5 and TRBJ1-2, with 10 bases matching TRBD1. The trim removed 7 bases at V and 7 bases at J, leaving 6 bases unmatched. The length of the CDR3 is 13 residues. The germline gives CDR1 MNHEY, CDR2 SVGAGI. The CDR3 DNA follows: TGTGCCAGCACCCGACAGGGGGCGAGTGGCTACACCTTC. This translates into CASTRQGASGYTF.